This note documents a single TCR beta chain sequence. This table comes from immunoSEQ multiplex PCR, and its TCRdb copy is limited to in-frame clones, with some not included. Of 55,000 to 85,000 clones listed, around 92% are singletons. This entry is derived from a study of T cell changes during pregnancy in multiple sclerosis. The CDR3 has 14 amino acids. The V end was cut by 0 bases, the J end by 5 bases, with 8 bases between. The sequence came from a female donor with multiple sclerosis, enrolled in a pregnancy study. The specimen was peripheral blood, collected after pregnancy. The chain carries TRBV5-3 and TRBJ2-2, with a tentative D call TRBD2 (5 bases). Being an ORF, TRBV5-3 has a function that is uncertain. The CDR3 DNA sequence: TGTGCCAGAAGCTTGGGGGGAGCTACCGGGGAGCTGTTTTTT. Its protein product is CARSLGGATGELFF.